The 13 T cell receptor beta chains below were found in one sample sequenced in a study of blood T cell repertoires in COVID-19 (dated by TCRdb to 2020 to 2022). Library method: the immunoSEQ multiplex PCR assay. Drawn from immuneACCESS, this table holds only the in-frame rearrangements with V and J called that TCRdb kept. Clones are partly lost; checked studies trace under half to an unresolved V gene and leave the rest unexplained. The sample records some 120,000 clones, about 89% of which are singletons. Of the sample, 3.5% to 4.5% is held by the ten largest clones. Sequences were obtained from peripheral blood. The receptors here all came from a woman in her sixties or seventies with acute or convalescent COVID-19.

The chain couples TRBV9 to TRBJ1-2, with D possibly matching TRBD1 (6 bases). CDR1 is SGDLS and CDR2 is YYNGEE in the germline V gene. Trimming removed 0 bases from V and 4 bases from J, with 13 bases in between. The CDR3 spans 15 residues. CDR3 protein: CASSVATGRSYGYTF. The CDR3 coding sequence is TGTGCCAGCAGCGTAGCGACAGGCAGGAGCTATGGCTACACCTTC.

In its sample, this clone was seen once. The chain's CDR3 is CASSGSTSGVNTGELFF. The CDR3 DNA sequence: TGCGCCAGCAGCGGATCGACTAGCGGGGTTAACACCGGGGAGCTGTTTTTT. The chain combines TRBV5-1 with TRBJ2-2, with 11 bases matching TRBD2. CDR3 length equals 17 residues. V lost 4 bases to trimming and J lost 2 bases; unmatched junction nucleotides: 7. CDR1 is SGHRS, CDR2 YFSETQ, per germline.

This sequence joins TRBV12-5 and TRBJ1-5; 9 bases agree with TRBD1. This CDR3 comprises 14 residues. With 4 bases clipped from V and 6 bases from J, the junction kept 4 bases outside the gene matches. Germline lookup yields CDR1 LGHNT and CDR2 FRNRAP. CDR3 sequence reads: CASGSMTGGQPQHF. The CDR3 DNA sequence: TGTGCTAGTGGTTCGATGACAGGGGGTCAGCCCCAGCATTTT.

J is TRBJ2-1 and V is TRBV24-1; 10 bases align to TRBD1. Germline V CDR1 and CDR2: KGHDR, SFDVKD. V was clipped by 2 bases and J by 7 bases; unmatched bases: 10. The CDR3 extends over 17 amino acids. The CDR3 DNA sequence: TGTGCCACCAGTGATTCTGACAGGGGGCGCGTGTCGAATGAGCAGTTCTTC. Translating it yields CATSDSDRGRVSNEQFF.

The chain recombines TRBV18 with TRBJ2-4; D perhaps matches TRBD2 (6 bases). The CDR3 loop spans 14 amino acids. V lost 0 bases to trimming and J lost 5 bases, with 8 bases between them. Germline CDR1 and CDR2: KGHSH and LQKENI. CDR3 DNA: TGTGCCAGCTCACCACCGGCGGGACAAAACATTCAGTACTTC. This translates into CASSPPAGQNIQYF.

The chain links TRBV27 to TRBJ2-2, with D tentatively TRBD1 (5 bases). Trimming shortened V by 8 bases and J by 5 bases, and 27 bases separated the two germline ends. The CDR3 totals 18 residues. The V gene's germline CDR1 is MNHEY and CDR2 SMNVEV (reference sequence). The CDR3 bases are TGTGCCAGCCCCGCGCGGACCTGGGGCAGGGTAAGTACCGGGGAGCTGTTTTTT. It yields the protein CASPARTWGRVSTGELFF.

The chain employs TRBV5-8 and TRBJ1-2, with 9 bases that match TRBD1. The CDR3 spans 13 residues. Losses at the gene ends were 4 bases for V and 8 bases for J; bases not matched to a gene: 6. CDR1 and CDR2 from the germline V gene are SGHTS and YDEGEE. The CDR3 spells CASSQGQGNGYTF. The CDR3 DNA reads TGTGCCAGCAGCCAAGGACAGGGGAACGGCTACACCTTC.

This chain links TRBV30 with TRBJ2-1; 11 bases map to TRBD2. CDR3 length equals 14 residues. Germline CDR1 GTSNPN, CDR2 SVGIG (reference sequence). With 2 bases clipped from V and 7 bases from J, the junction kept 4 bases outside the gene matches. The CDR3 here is CAWSTGLAGNEQFF. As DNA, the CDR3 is TGTGCCTGGAGTACCGGACTAGCGGGTAATGAGCAGTTCTTC.

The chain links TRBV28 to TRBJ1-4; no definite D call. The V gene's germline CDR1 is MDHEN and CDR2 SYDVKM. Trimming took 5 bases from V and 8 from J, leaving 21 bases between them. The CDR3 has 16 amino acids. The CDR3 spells CASSTARGGLSEKLFF. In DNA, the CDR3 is TGTGCCAGCAGTACTGCGCGCGGTGGGTTGTCGGAAAAACTGTTTTTT.

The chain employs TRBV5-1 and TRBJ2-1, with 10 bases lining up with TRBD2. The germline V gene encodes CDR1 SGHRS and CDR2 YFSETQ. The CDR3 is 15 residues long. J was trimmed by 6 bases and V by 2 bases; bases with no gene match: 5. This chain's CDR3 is CASSLEAGGRNEQFF. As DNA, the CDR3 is TGCGCCAGCAGCTTAGAAGCGGGAGGGCGCAATGAGCAGTTCTTC.

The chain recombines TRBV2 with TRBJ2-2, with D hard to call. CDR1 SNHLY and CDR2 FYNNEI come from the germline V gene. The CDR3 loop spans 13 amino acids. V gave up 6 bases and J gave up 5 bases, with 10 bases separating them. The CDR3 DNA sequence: TGTGCCAGCAGGCGCACGCTTACCGGGGAGCTGTTTTTT. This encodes CASRRTLTGELFF. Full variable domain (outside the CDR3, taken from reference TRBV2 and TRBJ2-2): EPEVTQTPSHQVTQMGQEVILRCVPISNHLYFYWYRQILGQKVEFLVSFYNNEISEKSEIFDDQFSVERPDGSNFTLKIRSTKLEDSAMYFCASRRTLTGELFFGEGSRLTVL.

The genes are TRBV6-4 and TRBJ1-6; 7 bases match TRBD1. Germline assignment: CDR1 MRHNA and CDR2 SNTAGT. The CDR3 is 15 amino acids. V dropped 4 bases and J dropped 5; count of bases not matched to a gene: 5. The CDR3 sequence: CASSATGSNNSPLHF. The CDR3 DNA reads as TGTGCCAGCAGTGCGACAGGGTCTAATAATTCACCCCTCCACTTT.

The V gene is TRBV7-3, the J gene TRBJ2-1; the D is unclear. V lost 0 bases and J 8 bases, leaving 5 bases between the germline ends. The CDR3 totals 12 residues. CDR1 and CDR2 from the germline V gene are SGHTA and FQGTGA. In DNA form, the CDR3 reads TGTGCCAGCAGCTTAACCGGGTATGAGCAGTTCTTC. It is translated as CASSLTGYEQFF.